The rows below give T cell receptor beta chains drawn from one sample of a study of spatial heterogeneity in lung cancer. TCRdb reprocessed the 5' RACE reads via MiXCR and lists one record per CDR3 protein. The sample yields tens of thousands of distinct CDR3 sequences, more than 10% seen once. The sample consisted of PBMCs, taken at surgery. These receptors came from a male donor with early-stage non-small cell lung cancer. Each CDR3 is given with its conserved first and last residue. Fields, in order: D gene, clone size, V gene, J gene, CDR3 protein, CDR3 DNA. D genes are given only for firm matches. Part of the rows lack a size; the others show once, few, many or a class for expanded clones.

D gene: .; clone size: many; V gene: TRBV27; J gene: TRBJ2-3; CDR3 protein: CASSPGTSTDTQYF; CDR3 DNA: TGTGCCAGCAGCCCAGGGACCAGCACAGATACGCAGTATTTT
D gene: TRBD1; clone size: many; V gene: TRBV9; J gene: TRBJ2-7; CDR3 protein: CASSLRAGGIYEQYF; CDR3 DNA: TGTGCCAGCAGCCTGCGGGCAGGGGGTATCTACGAGCAGTACTTC
D gene: TRBD2; clone size: many; V gene: TRBV30; J gene: TRBJ2-2; CDR3 protein: CAWSLTSGWELFF; CDR3 DNA: TGTGCCTGGAGTTTGACTAGCGGATGGGAGCTGTTTTTT
D gene: .; clone size: .; V gene: TRBV5-1; J gene: TRBJ2-2; CDR3 protein: CASSPSTRYTGELFF; CDR3 DNA: TGCGCCAGCAGCCCTTCCACTAGATACACCGGGGAGCTGTTTTTT
D gene: .; clone size: many; V gene: TRBV12-3/TRBV12-4; J gene: TRBJ1-1; CDR3 protein: CASSFAANTEAFF; CDR3 DNA: TGTGCCAGCAGTTTCGCAGCGAACACTGAAGCTTTCTTT
D gene: TRBD2; clone size: many; V gene: TRBV4-3; J gene: TRBJ2-2; CDR3 protein: CASSQGLAGGTGELFF; CDR3 DNA: TGCGCCAGCAGCCAAGGACTAGCGGGAGGAACCGGGGAGCTGTTTTTT
D gene: .; clone size: .; V gene: TRBV27; J gene: TRBJ1-2; CDR3 protein: CASSFQGRSSGYTF; CDR3 DNA: TGTGCCAGCAGTTTTCAGGGGAGGTCTAGTGGCTACACCTTC
D gene: TRBD1; clone size: .; V gene: TRBV27; J gene: TRBJ2-7; CDR3 protein: CASSLIPDRDHVYEQYF; CDR3 DNA: TGTGCCAGCAGTTTAATACCAGACAGGGATCATGTCTACGAGCAGTACTTC
D gene: .; clone size: .; V gene: TRBV12-3/TRBV12-4; J gene: TRBJ2-1; CDR3 protein: CASSSTVNNEQFF; CDR3 DNA: TGTGCCAGCAGTTCGACCGTTAACAATGAGCAGTTCTTC
D gene: .; clone size: few; V gene: TRBV12-3/TRBV12-4; J gene: TRBJ1-4; CDR3 protein: CASSLAAGWGEKLFF; CDR3 DNA: TGTGCCAGCAGTTTAGCGGCAGGCTGGGGTGAAAAACTGTTTTTT
D gene: .; clone size: few; V gene: TRBV4-2; J gene: TRBJ1-2; CDR3 protein: CASSQDFSAGRYGYTF; CDR3 DNA: TGTGCCAGCAGCCAAGATTTTAGCGCAGGACGCTATGGCTACACCTTC
D gene: .; clone size: .; V gene: TRBV20-1; J gene: TRBJ1-3; CDR3 protein: CSARENRVAGNTIYF; CDR3 DNA: TGCAGTGCTAGAGAGAACAGGGTCGCTGGAAACACCATATATTTT
D gene: .; clone size: .; V gene: TRBV21-1; J gene: TRBJ1-2; CDR3 protein: CASSPPSMVNYGYTF; CDR3 DNA: TGTGCCAGCAGTCCCCCCTCAATGGTAAACTATGGCTACACCTTC
D gene: .; clone size: few; V gene: TRBV29-1; J gene: TRBJ2-4; CDR3 protein: CSVDSGAGTKNIQYF; CDR3 DNA: TGCAGCGTTGATTCGGGCGCGGGAACCAAAAACATTCAGTACTTC